This T cell receptor (beta chain) was captured in a study of control samples from healthy donors and cancer patients. V shed 1 base and J shed 3 bases, with 12 bases lying between them. Germline V gives CDR1 MNHEY, CDR2 SVGAGI. The CDR3 extends over 15 amino acids. The table came from immunoSEQ multiplex PCR; TCRdb's copy has only in-frame clones and leaves some out. The sample lists roughly 160,000 clones, 70% to 90% occurring once. This chain links TRBV6-5 with TRBJ1-2, with a possible D match to TRBD1 (5 bases). Sequencing input: blood. The sequence came from a woman under 40 in good health. The CDR3 coding sequence is TGTGCCAGCAGTTACTGGGGACCGGGAGACTATGGCTACACCTTC. This codes for CASSYWGPGDYGYTF.